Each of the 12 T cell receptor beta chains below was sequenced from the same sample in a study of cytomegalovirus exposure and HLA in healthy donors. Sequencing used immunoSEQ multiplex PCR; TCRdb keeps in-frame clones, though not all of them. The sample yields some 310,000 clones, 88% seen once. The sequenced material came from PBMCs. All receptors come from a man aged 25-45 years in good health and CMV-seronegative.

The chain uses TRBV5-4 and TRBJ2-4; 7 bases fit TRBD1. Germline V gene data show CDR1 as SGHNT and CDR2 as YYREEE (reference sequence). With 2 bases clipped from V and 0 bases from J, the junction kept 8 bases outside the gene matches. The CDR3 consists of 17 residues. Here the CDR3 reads CASSFSWDSLAKNIQYF. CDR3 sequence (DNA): TGTGCCAGCAGCTTCAGTTGGGACAGTTTAGCCAAAAACATTCAGTACTTC.

The CDR3 coding sequence is TGTGCCAGCAGCGGTGGGACTAGCGAGAACAATGAGCAGTTCTTC. Translation: CASSGGTSENNEQFF. V is TRBV9 and J is TRBJ2-1, with 10 bases aligning to TRBD2. Germline values: CDR1 SGDLS, CDR2 YYNGEE. This CDR3 is built from 15 residues. After removal of 3 bases from V and 5 bases from J, the junction contained 5 bases not matched to a gene.

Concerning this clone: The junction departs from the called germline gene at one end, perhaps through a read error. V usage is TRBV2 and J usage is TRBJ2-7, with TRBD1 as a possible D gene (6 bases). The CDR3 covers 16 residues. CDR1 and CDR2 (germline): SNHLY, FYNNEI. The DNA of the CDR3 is TGTGCCAGCAGCGAAGGGGCAGGGGCCAACTCCTACGAGCAGTACTTC. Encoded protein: CASSEGAGANSYEQYF.

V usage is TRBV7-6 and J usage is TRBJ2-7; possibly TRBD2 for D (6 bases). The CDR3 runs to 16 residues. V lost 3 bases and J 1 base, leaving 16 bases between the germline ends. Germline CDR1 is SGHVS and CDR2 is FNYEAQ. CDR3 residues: CASSLGEAGTSYEQYF. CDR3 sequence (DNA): TGTGCCAGCAGCTTGGGGGAGGCAGGGACTTCCTACGAGCAGTACTTC.

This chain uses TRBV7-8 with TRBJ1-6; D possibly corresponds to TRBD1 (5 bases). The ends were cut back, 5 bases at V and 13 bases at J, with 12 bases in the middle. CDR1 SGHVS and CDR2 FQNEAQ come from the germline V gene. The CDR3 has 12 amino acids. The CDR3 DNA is TGTGCCAGCAGCCTACAGGATTGGCCCCTCCACTTT. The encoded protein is CASSLQDWPLHF.

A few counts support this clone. CDR3 amino acids: CASSLAEGLKYF. The CDR3, as DNA: TGTGCCAGCAGCTTAGCCGAGGGACTTAAGTACTTC. The J gene is TRBJ2-7, the V gene TRBV7-8; D might be TRBD2 (6 bases). Trimming shortened V by 0 bases and J by 11 bases, and 11 bases separated the two germline ends. The CDR3 length is 12 residues. Looked up from germline, CDR1 is SGHVS and CDR2 is FQNEAQ.

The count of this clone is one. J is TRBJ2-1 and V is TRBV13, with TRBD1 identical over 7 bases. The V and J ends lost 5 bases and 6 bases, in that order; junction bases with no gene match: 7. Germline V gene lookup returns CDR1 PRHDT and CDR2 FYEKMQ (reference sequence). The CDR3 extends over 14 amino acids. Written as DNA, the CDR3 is TGTGCCAGCAGCCGAATTGGGACAGTCAATGAGCAGTTCTTC. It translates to CASSRIGTVNEQFF.

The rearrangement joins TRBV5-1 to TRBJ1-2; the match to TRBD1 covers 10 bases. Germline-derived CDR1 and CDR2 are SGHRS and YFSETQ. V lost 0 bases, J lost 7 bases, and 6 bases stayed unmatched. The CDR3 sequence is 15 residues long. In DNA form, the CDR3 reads TGCGCCAGCAGCTTGGCGGGACAGGGGCGGGTTGGCTACACCTTC. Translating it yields CASSLAGQGRVGYTF. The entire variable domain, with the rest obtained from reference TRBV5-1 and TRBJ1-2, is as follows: KAGVTQTPRYLIKTRGQQVTLSCSPISGHRSVSWYQQTPGQGLQFLFEYFSETQRNKGNFPGRFSGRQFSNSRSEMNVSTLELGDSALYLCASSLAGQGRVGYTFGSGTRLTVV.

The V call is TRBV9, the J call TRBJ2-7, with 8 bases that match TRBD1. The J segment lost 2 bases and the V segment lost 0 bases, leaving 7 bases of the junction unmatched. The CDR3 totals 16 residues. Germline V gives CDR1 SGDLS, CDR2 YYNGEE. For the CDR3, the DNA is TGTGCCAGCAGCGTAGGGGCGAACAGGGGGGCCTACGAGCAGTACTTC. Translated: CASSVGANRGAYEQYF.

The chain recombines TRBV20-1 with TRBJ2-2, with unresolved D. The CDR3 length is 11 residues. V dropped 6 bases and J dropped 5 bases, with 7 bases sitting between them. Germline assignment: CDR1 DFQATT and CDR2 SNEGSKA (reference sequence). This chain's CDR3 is CSAPLTGELFF. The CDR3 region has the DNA TGCAGTGCCCCACTGACCGGGGAGCTGTTTTTT.

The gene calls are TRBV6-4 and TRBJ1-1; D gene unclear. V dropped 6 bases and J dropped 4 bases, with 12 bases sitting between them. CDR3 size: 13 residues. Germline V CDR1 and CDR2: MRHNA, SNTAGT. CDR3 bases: TGTGCCAGCAGGGCCGCGGCGGGCACTGAAGCTTTCTTT. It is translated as CASRAAAGTEAFF.

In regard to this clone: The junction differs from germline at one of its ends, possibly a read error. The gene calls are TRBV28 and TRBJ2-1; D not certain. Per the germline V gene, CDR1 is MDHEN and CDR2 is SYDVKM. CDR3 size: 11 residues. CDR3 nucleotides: TGTGCCAGCAGTTCGAGGAATAGCTACCTCTTC. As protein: CASSSRNSYLF.